The 25 T cell receptor beta chains in this list originate from one sample, sequenced in a study of T cells in Graves' hyperthyroidism and ophthalmopathy. Amplified TCR beta CDR3 regions came from RNA transcripts. The HTBI primer set served for first-round RT-PCR of the TCR CDR3. In TCRdb, the multiplex PCR reads were re-called with MiXCR into one record per CDR3 protein. This table has roughly 510,000 distinct CDR3 sequences, about 20% appearing once. The sequencing sample was made of blood. The receptors come from a man younger than 35 with Graves' hyperthyroidism.

This clonotype was picked up many times. The chain is built from TRBV18 and TRBJ1-1; maybe TRBD1 (6 bases). The CDR3 runs to 14 residues. V was pared by 3 bases and J by 1 base, with 9 bases between. Germline loops: CDR1 KGHSH, CDR2 LQKENI. The CDR3 DNA sequence: TGTGCCAGCTCACCTCGGGGACAGAACACTGAAGCTTTCTTT. Its protein product is CASSPRGQNTEAFF.

This clonotype was seen only a few times. This chain uses TRBV6-2 or TRBV6-3 with TRBJ1-5; D gene unclear. Germline V gene lookup returns CDR1 MNHEY and CDR2 SVGEGT. The V end was cut by 0 bases, the J end by 4 bases, with 10 bases between. The CDR3 loop spans 15 amino acids. The DNA for the CDR3 is TGTGCCAGCAGTTACTCGAATCAGTATAATCAGCCCCAGCATTTT. This codes for CASSYSNQYNQPQHF.

The V and J genes are TRBV9 and TRBJ1-6, with D unclear. The germline V gene encodes CDR1 SGDLS and CDR2 YYNGEE. This CDR3 is 16 amino acids long. The V end was cut by 0 bases, the J end by 5 bases, with 12 bases between. The CDR3 region is CASSVAAGRDNSPLHF. The CDR3 bases are TGTGCCAGCAGCGTAGCCGCGGGCAGAGATAATTCACCCCTCCACTTT.

The table lists this clonotype with many counts. V gene TRBV19 combines with J gene TRBJ2-5; 11 bases align to TRBD2. The CDR3 covers 17 residues. With V trimmed by 4 bases and J by 2 bases, 9 bases remained unmatched. CDR1 is LNHDA, CDR2 SQIVND, per germline (reference sequence). The CDR3 DNA reads as TGTGCCAGTAGTAAGTTGCTAGCGGGGGGTCCTCAAGAGACCCAGTACTTC. It encodes CASSKLLAGGPQETQYF.

This clonotype appeared many times. The chain links TRBV5-1 to TRBJ2-1, with 10 positions matching TRBD2. The CDR3 consists of 17 residues. The V and J ends lost 3 bases and 2 bases, in that order; junction bases with no gene match: 8. The germline gives CDR1 SGHRS, CDR2 YFSETQ. Written as DNA, the CDR3 is TGCGCCAGCAGCTCTACGGGGAGCGGGGGGGCCTACAATGAGCAGTTCTTC. Protein product: CASSSTGSGGAYNEQFF.

This clonotype was seen ten or more times. The rearrangement links TRBV5-6 to TRBJ2-7; D is perhaps TRBD2 (5 bases). The CDR3 runs to 13 residues. Germline CDR1 and CDR2: SGHDT and YYEEEE. The V end was cut by 4 bases, the J end by 4 bases, with 12 bases between. CDR3 region: CASSPGGQYEQYF. In DNA form, the CDR3 reads TGTGCCAGCAGCCCCGGAGGCCAATACGAGCAGTACTTC.

Remarks on this clonotype: The junction does not match germline at one end; this may be a read error. CDR3 sequence reads: CASSQGSSRNTIYF. CDR3 DNA sequence: TGTGCCAGCAGCCAAGGTAGCTCTCGAAACACGATATATTTT. V usage is TRBV6-1 and J usage is TRBJ1-3; D is unclear. Looked up from germline, CDR1 is MNHNS and CDR2 is SASEGT. This CDR3 has 14 residues.

This clonotype has ten or more counts. This chain uses TRBV6-6 with TRBJ2-7, with D possibly TRBD2 on 6 matching bases. Trimming left V 7 bases short and J 0 bases short, with 13 bases between. Germline lookup yields CDR1 MNHNY and CDR2 SVGAGI (reference sequence). This CDR3 spans 14 amino acids. The CDR3 nucleotides read TGTGCCAGCACCGGGGGATCCCTCTCCTACGAGCAGTACTTC. The encoded protein is CASTGGSLSYEQYF.

This clonotype was counted only a few times. This chain links TRBV20-1 with TRBJ2-7; 8 bases are a match to TRBD2. Germline assignment: CDR1 DFQATT and CDR2 SNEGSKA (reference sequence). With V trimmed by 2 bases and J by 3 bases, 6 bases remained unmatched. There are 14 residues in the CDR3. CDR3 nucleotides: TGCAGTGCTAGATCGCGCGGGGGGCTCTACGAGCAGTACTTC. It is translated as CSARSRGGLYEQYF.

This clonotype was recorded many times. The chain has TRBV2 and TRBJ2-7, with 14 bases fitting TRBD2. This CDR3 is 17 amino acids long. CDR1 and CDR2 from the germline V gene are SNHLY and FYNNEI. J was trimmed by 7 bases and V by 4 bases; bases with no gene match: 12. CDR3 amino acids: CASSVEGPGLAGEEQYF. The CDR3 bases are TGTGCCAGCAGTGTAGAAGGTCCGGGACTAGCGGGGGAGGAGCAGTACTTC.

J is TRBJ2-7 and V is TRBV20-1, with unresolved D. Germline V gene lookup returns CDR1 DFQATT and CDR2 SNEGSKA (reference sequence). With 2 bases removed from V and 4 bases from J, the gap between germline ends came to 15 bases. This CDR3 has 14 amino acids. DNA for the CDR3: TGCAGTGCTAGACCCCCTAATATCGGGTACGAGCAGTACTTC. Protein sequence: CSARPPNIGYEQYF.

This clonotype was seen many times. V gene TRBV6-5 combines with J gene TRBJ2-5; D might be TRBD1 or TRBD2, each matching 5 bases. Between the trimmed V and J ends, which lost 4 bases and 0 bases, there was a span of 9 bases. CDR1 is MNHEY, CDR2 SVGAGI, per germline. The CDR3 loop spans 14 amino acids. This CDR3 reads CASSSRGYQETQYF. The CDR3 bases are TGTGCCAGCAGTTCCCGGGGCTACCAAGAGACCCAGTACTTC.

This clonotype has ten or more counts. The chain couples TRBV12-3 or TRBV12-4 to TRBJ2-5; no reliable D call. The CDR3 is 12 amino acids. V was shortened by 6 bases and J by 4 bases, with 9 bases between the two germline ends. The CDR3 DNA reads TGTGCCAGCAGCCCTTTTGCAGAGACCCAGTACTTC. It yields the protein CASSPFAETQYF.

There are many counts of this clonotype. The rearrangement joins TRBV5-4 to TRBJ2-6; D possibly uses TRBD1 or TRBD2 (6 bases each). V lost 6 bases and J lost 4, with 11 bases in between. The length of the CDR3 is 14 residues. The germline V gene has CDR1 SGHNT and CDR2 YYREEE (reference sequence). Written as DNA, the CDR3 is TGTGCCAGCACCCGGGGGCGGGGGGCCAACGTCCTGACTTTC. This sequence encodes CASTRGRGANVLTF.

This chain uses TRBV3-1 with TRBJ2-7, with D possibly TRBD1 on 6 matching bases. V was trimmed by 5 bases and J by 1 base, leaving 12 bases between them. The CDR3 runs to 14 residues. The germline gives CDR1 LGHDT, CDR2 YNNKEL (reference sequence). CDR3 nucleotides: TGTGCCAGCAGCTCCCGGGACAAGTCCTACGAGCAGTACTTC. This translates into CASSSRDKSYEQYF.

The chain carries TRBV7-9 and TRBJ2-5; 8 positions match TRBD2. The CDR3 covers 14 residues. V trimming: 4 bases; J trimming: 2 bases; junction bases outside the gene matches: 3. CDR1 and CDR2 from the germline V gene are SEHNR and FQNEAQ (reference sequence). The CDR3 reads CASSWGLGQETQYF. The DNA of the CDR3 is TGTGCCAGCAGCTGGGGACTAGGTCAAGAGACCCAGTACTTC.

This clonotype came up many times. The chain combines TRBV12-3 or TRBV12-4 with TRBJ1-2; D is undetermined. V lost 6 bases to trimming and J lost 8 bases, with 22 bases between them. CDR3 length: 15 residues. The CDR3 DNA is TGTGCCAGCAGCCAAGGGAACAGACCTTCTAGCGGCTACACCTTC. Residues: CASSQGNRPSSGYTF.

V is TRBV5-8 and J is TRBJ1-6; 11 nucleotides agree with TRBD1. The CDR3 is 15 residues long. The junction had 6 bases not matched to a gene; V was cut back by 3 bases and J by 10 bases. Germline assignment: CDR1 SGHTS and CDR2 YDEGEE. CDR3 sequence reads: CASSYWTGGISPLHF. CDR3 bases: TGTGCCAGCAGCTATTGGACAGGGGGCATCTCACCCCTCCACTTT.

In this sample, this clonotype turned up many times. The rearrangement joins TRBV12-3 or TRBV12-4 to TRBJ2-5; no clear D gene. The V gene lost 5 bases and the J gene lost 3 bases, with 22 bases spanning the gap. The length of the CDR3 is 17 residues. The CDR3 protein is CASSPPFGPPEEETQYF. CDR3 DNA: TGTGCCAGCAGTCCCCCCTTCGGGCCACCCGAGGAAGAGACCCAGTACTTC.

This clonotype was detected ten times or more. The chain recombines TRBV6-1 with TRBJ2-5, with 11 bases fitting TRBD2. Germline CDR1 and CDR2: MNHNS and SASEGT. The CDR3 sequence is 15 residues long. V was clipped by 2 bases and J by 5 bases; unmatched bases: 4. The CDR3: CASSELAGGWETQYF. The CDR3 DNA sequence: TGTGCCAGCAGTGAACTAGCGGGGGGCTGGGAGACCCAGTACTTC.

The genes are TRBV6-1 and TRBJ1-3; 9 bases match TRBD1. Trimming at V came to 6 bases and at J to 0 bases, leaving 6 bases not matched to a gene. Germline V gene sequence: CDR1 MNHNS, CDR2 SASEGT. The CDR3 is 16 amino acids. The CDR3, as DNA: TGTGCCAGCAGACTATCGGGACAGGGCTCTGGAAACACCATATATTTT. It specifies CASRLSGQGSGNTIYF.

CDR3 sequence (DNA): TGTGCCAGCAGTTTAAGAACGGGACTTGGCACCGGGGAGCTGTTTTTT. Amino acids: CASSLRTGLGTGELFF. V and J are TRBV27 and TRBJ2-2, with D tentatively TRBD2 (6 bases). The length of the CDR3 is 16 residues. Per the germline V gene, CDR1 is MNHEY and CDR2 is SMNVEV (reference sequence). Trimming shortened V by 2 bases and J by 4 bases, and 14 bases separated the two germline ends.

This clonotype was seen a handful of times. This chain connects TRBV2 to TRBJ2-4; D ambiguous. This CDR3 is 10 amino acids long. Germline CDR1 is SNHLY and CDR2 is FYNNEI. V gave up 8 bases and J gave up 13 bases, with 12 bases separating them. Here the CDR3 DNA reads TGTGCCAGCTCCATTGGGGTACAGTACTTC. Protein product: CASSIGVQYF.

The sample holds many counts of this clonotype. This chain connects TRBV2 to TRBJ2-2, with D maybe TRBD2 (6 bases). The germline V and J ends were trimmed by 11 bases and 1 base, with 11 bases remaining between them. The length of the CDR3 is 13 residues. Germline V CDR1 and CDR2: SNHLY, FYNNEI. CDR3: CAYGRENTGELFF. In DNA form, the CDR3 reads TGTGCCTATGGGCGGGAGAACACCGGGGAGCTGTTTTTT.

This clonotype was seen repeatedly, ten times or more. The CDR3 nucleotides are TGTGCCAGCAGTCCGACAGGGGGCCATGGCTACACCTTC. Its protein product is CASSPTGGHGYTF. This sequence joins TRBV27 and TRBJ1-2; 10 bases agree with TRBD1. Trimming cost V 5 bases and J 6 bases; bases outside gene matches: 3. CDR1 is MNHEY and CDR2 is SMNVEV in the germline V gene (reference sequence). This CDR3 has 13 amino acids.